This TCR beta chain was retrieved from a study of cytomegalovirus exposure and HLA in healthy donors. As regards this clone: Its antigen is undetermined.

Germline CDR1 reads MNHEY; CDR2 reads SVGAGI. Trimming removed 4 bases at V and 7 bases at J, with 7 bases between. The length of the CDR3 is 11 residues. Each donor was healthy, and each was a bone marrow donor. Study-level findings and limits: It emerged from a later analysis that several of the most significant clusters appeared to be linked to common viral pathogens. A later analysis linked a missense DCLRE1C variant to TCR beta V- and J-gene trimming. Reportedly, a later analysis found an Asian-associated ancestry cluster had fewer N-insertions than the approximately 600-donor mean.

The study ran its PCR with 60 Vbeta and 13 Jbeta primers. Generated by immunoSEQ multiplex PCR, the TCRdb table keeps only in-frame clones and is missing some. The data hold 120,000 to 150,000 clones, with roughly 65% observed a single time. Input material: PBMCs. The J gene is TRBJ2-5, the V gene TRBV6-5, with unresolved D. This clonotype was obtained from a man aged 60-69 years in good health and CMV-seronegative. CDR3 nucleotide sequence: TGTGCCAGCAGTTTCGGCGGGACCCAGTACTTC. Protein product: CASSFGGTQYF.